This T cell receptor beta chain came from a study of OX40 agonist ivuxolimab in advanced cancers. Assay used: immunoSEQ multiplex PCR; TCRdb lists only in-frame clones, some missing. The sample includes about 73,000 clones, about 89% seen only once; the top ten take roughly 0.64%. Of note for this clone: Antigen: not known.

Germline V gene data show CDR1 as MNHEY and CDR2 as SVGAGI. There are 15 residues in the CDR3. Between the trimmed V and J ends, which lost 0 bases and 8 bases, there was a span of 16 bases. Study results and caveats: Clones of CD4+ and CD8+ blood T cells grew by week 6 at doses of 0.1 to 3.0 mg/kg.

The clonotype comes from an adult with an advanced solid tumor such as melanoma, head and neck, liver or kidney cancer. The chain combines TRBV6-5 with TRBJ1-2; D gene ambiguous. The source material was CD4+ or CD8+ T cells sorted from blood, sampled in a trial of the OX40 agonist ivuxolimab. This chain's CDR3 is CASSYSIRQSGGYTF. In DNA form, the CDR3 reads TGTGCCAGCAGTTACTCGATTAGGCAGTCTGGAGGCTACACCTTC.